Sequencing of this TCR beta chain was carried out in a study of blood T cell repertoires in COVID-19. Study overall: The analysed material was cDNA or gDNA that came from T cells, B-cell-depleted T cells, or PBMCs.

The ends lost 5 bases at V and 7 bases at J; junction bases unmatched: 9. CDR1 and CDR2 from the germline V gene are SNHLY and FYNNEI. The CDR3 totals 15 residues. Per the authors' pipeline: The authors estimated nucleated cell counts from reference gene primer amplification. Generated by immunoSEQ multiplex PCR, the TCRdb table keeps only in-frame clones and is missing some. V and J calls plus clone size are reproduced from that table; the DNA served to infer D and trimming. The table includes approximately 200,000 clones, around 83% detected once. This TCR came from a woman between 45 and 65 years old with acute or convalescent COVID-19. Specimen: peripheral blood. The chain uses TRBV2 and TRBJ1-4, with 8 bases matching TRBD1. The CDR3 spells CASSRRTGIGEKLFF. CDR3 DNA: TGTGCCAGCAGTAGGCGGACAGGGATAGGTGAAAAACTGTTTTTT.